Following are 22 T cell receptor beta chains from one sample sequenced in a study of blood T cell repertoires in COVID-19. The protocol was immunoSEQ multiplex PCR, while the TCRdb copy is restricted to in-frame clones and leaves out a portion. The sample holds 210,000 or so clones, roughly 85% seen once. The material sequenced was peripheral blood. The receptors derive from a woman between 18 and 30 years old who had recovered from COVID-19.

V usage is TRBV6-2 or TRBV6-3 and J usage is TRBJ2-7; the match to TRBD2 covers 9 bases. CDR1 is MNHEY, CDR2 SVGEGT, per germline. The CDR3 runs 16 residues. Germline trimming cut 2 bases from V and 5 bases from J; bases unmatched to any gene: 10. The CDR3 here is CASSYGVIAGVNEQYF. The CDR3 DNA follows: TGTGCCAGCAGTTACGGAGTCATAGCGGGAGTTAACGAGCAGTACTTC.

This chain uses TRBV6-4 with TRBJ2-1; 10 positions agree with TRBD2. V gave up 4 bases and J gave up 7 bases; unmatched junction bases: 4. The germline gives CDR1 MRHNA, CDR2 SNTAGT. The CDR3 extends over 14 amino acids. The CDR3 reads CASSAGLALNEQFF. In nucleotides, the CDR3 is TGTGCCAGCAGTGCGGGACTAGCGTTGAATGAGCAGTTCTTC.

The chain carries TRBV4-3 and TRBJ2-7, with 8 nucleotides matching TRBD2. The CDR3 has 14 amino acids. Unmatched junction bases numbered 9, after V lost 5 bases and J lost 6 bases. CDR1 and CDR2 from the germline V gene are LGHNA and YSLEER. In DNA form, the CDR3 reads TGCGCCAGCAGCAGAGGTTCCCTAGCGGGCGAGCAGTACTTC. This translates into CASSRGSLAGEQYF.

In this sample, this clone turned up once. The gene calls are TRBV18 and TRBJ2-3, with D possibly being TRBD1 (5 bases). Trimming cost V 4 bases and J 2 bases, with 19 bases left between them. CDR1 is KGHSH and CDR2 is LQKENI in the germline V gene. This CDR3 comprises 17 residues. CDR3 sequence reads: CASSLVGTGQFTDTQYF. In nucleotides, the CDR3 is TGTGCCAGCTCACTCGTCGGAACAGGACAATTCACAGATACGCAGTATTTT.

The chain uses TRBV7-2 and TRBJ2-5; 10 nucleotides align to TRBD2. The CDR3 spans 13 residues. Germline assignment: CDR1 SGHTA and CDR2 FQGNSA. V gave up 3 bases and J gave up 7 bases; unmatched junction bases: 2. The DNA of the CDR3 is TGTGCCAGCAGCTTGGGACTAGCGAGGACCCAGTACTTC. Translated, it gives CASSLGLARTQYF.

The CDR3 reads CASSEDRGQGNTGELFF. CDR3 DNA sequence: TGTGCCAGCAGCGAAGATAGGGGACAGGGAAACACCGGGGAGCTGTTTTTT. This chain uses TRBV11-2 with TRBJ2-2, with 9 bases fitting TRBD1. Germline V gene data show CDR1 as SGHAT and CDR2 as FQNNGV. The CDR3 loop spans 17 amino acids. V dropped 5 bases and J dropped 2; count of bases not matched to a gene: 9.

The chain joins TRBV28 to TRBJ1-1; weak D call: TRBD1 (6 bases). CDR1 is MDHEN, CDR2 SYDVKM, per germline. V dropped 5 bases and J dropped 1 base, with 11 bases sitting between them. The CDR3 spans 14 residues. Here the CDR3 reads CASSTHRENTEAFF. In nucleotides, the CDR3 is TGTGCCAGCAGTACGCACAGGGAGAACACTGAAGCTTTCTTT.

The chain couples TRBV3-1 (or the pseudogene TRBV3-2) to TRBJ2-7; 7 nucleotides line up with TRBD2. The CDR3 contains 16 residues. V lost 0 bases to trimming and J lost 4 bases; unmatched junction nucleotides: 9. The germline V gene has CDR1 LGHDT and CDR2 YNNKEL (reference sequence). This CDR3 is CASSQDLAGEAYEQYF. DNA of the CDR3: TGTGCCAGCAGCCAAGATTTGGCGGGAGAGGCGTACGAGCAGTACTTC.

The V call is TRBV3-1 (or the pseudogene TRBV3-2), the J call TRBJ1-4; TRBD1 agrees at 10 bases. V lost 4 bases, J lost 8 bases, and 4 bases stayed unmatched. The germline V gene has CDR1 LGHDT and CDR2 YNNKEL (reference sequence). The CDR3 loop spans 14 amino acids. The CDR3 sequence is CASSPRDRGEKLFF. DNA of the CDR3: TGTGCCAGCAGCCCGCGGGACAGGGGAGAAAAACTGTTTTTT.

The rearrangement joins TRBV9 to TRBJ2-1, with TRBD2 matching 7 bases. The CDR3 is 12 amino acids. V gave up 1 base and J gave up 10 bases; unmatched junction bases: 2. Germline V CDR1 and CDR2: SGDLS, YYNGEE. CDR3 amino acids: CASSVQAGEQFF. As DNA, the CDR3 is TGTGCCAGCAGCGTACAAGCGGGGGAGCAGTTCTTC.

The rearrangement joins TRBV18 to TRBJ1-1, with D perhaps matching TRBD1 (5 bases). V lost 3 bases and J lost 0, with 17 bases in between. The CDR3 extends over 17 amino acids. CDR1 is KGHSH and CDR2 is LQKENI in the germline V gene. This CDR3 reads CASSPLTVTLMNTEAFF. The CDR3 DNA sequence: TGTGCCAGCTCACCGTTGACAGTGACCCTCATGAACACTGAAGCTTTCTTT. Full variable domain (missing parts from reference TRBV18 and TRBJ1-1): NAGVMQNPRHLVRRRGQEARLRCSPMKGHSHVYWYRQLPEEGLKFMVYLQKENIIDESGMPKERFSAEFPKEGPSILRIQQVVRGDSAAYFCASSPLTVTLMNTEAFFGQGTRLTVV.

This clone was observed once. V usage is TRBV11-3 and J usage is TRBJ2-1; 7 bases agree with TRBD1. Trimming took 5 bases from V and 0 from J; bases not matched to a gene: 4. The length of the CDR3 is 15 residues. Germline values: CDR1 SGHNT, CDR2 YENEEA. The CDR3 bases are TGTGCCAGCAGCACCCGGGACAGCTCCTACAATGAGCAGTTCTTC. Its translation is CASSTRDSSYNEQFF. Drawing the rest from reference TRBV11-3 and TRBJ2-1, the complete variable domain is EAGVVQSPRYKIIEKKQPVAFWCNPISGHNTLYWYLQNLGQGPELLIRYENEEAVDDSQLPKDRFSAERLKGVDSTLKIQPAELGDSAVYLCASSTRDSSYNEQFFGPGTRLTVL.

The CDR3 bases are TGTGTCAGAAGCCCTGGACTAGCGGGACTAACCACGCGGAGGGAGACCCAGTACTTC. Translated: CVRSPGLAGLTTRRETQYF. The chain couples TRBV7-5 to TRBJ2-5; TRBD2 reflects the table's D call only, with no check against the DNA. TRBV7-5 is annotated as a pseudogene. This CDR3 region has 19 residues.

This chain links TRBV11-2 with TRBJ2-3, with a possible D match to TRBD1 (5 bases). CDR1 SGHAT and CDR2 FQNNGV come from the germline V gene. CDR3 length: 17 amino acids. V was cut by 6 bases and J by 0 bases, with 19 bases left in between. CDR3 amino acids: CASSSFWGGTSTDTQYF. CDR3 in DNA: TGTGCCAGCAGTTCCTTTTGGGGCGGAACGAGCACAGATACGCAGTATTTT.

V and J are TRBV4-2 and TRBJ2-1, with D perhaps TRBD2 (6 bases). The germline V and J ends were trimmed by 2 bases and 6 bases, with 20 bases remaining between them. Per germline, CDR1 LGHNA and CDR2 YNFKEQ. This CDR3 region has 17 residues. CDR3 protein: CASSQSPASASANEQFF. The DNA for the CDR3 is TGTGCCAGCAGCCAAAGTCCCGCTAGCGCCTCAGCCAATGAGCAGTTCTTC.

In its sample, this clone was seen once. The chain recombines TRBV13 with TRBJ1-1; 7 positions agree with TRBD1. The CDR3 totals 14 residues. Germline V gives CDR1 PRHDT, CDR2 FYEKMQ (reference sequence). The V segment lost 1 base and the J segment 3 bases; nucleotides outside the gene matches: 2. The chain's CDR3 is CASSLEGAHTEAFF. CDR3 in DNA: TGTGCCAGCAGCTTAGAGGGGGCACACACTGAAGCTTTCTTT.

Written as DNA, the CDR3 is TGTGCCTGGAGCCGGGACAGGGGGACCTACGAGCAGTACTTC. Its protein product is CAWSRDRGTYEQYF. This rearrangement joins TRBV30 to TRBJ2-7, with 11 bases that match TRBD1. The V segment lost 3 bases and the J segment 2 bases; nucleotides outside the gene matches: 3. This CDR3 region has 14 residues. Looked up from germline, CDR1 is GTSNPN and CDR2 is SVGIG (reference sequence). Drawing the rest from reference TRBV30 and TRBJ2-7, the complete variable domain is SQTIHQWPATLVQPVGSPLSLECTVEGTSNPNLYWYRQAAGRGLQLLFYSVGIGQISSEVPQNLSASRPQDRQFILSSKKLLLSDSGFYLCAWSRDRGTYEQYFGPGTRLTVT.

V and J are TRBV6-5 and TRBJ1-6; 7 bases line up with TRBD1. The germline V gene has CDR1 MNHEY and CDR2 SVGAGI. The CDR3 totals 14 residues. The J segment lost 7 bases and the V segment lost 2 bases, leaving 2 bases of the junction unmatched. In DNA form, the CDR3 reads TGTGCCAGCAGTTACACAGGGGTAAATTCACCCCTCCACTTT. It encodes CASSYTGVNSPLHF.

The chain links TRBV24-1 to TRBJ2-1; D is perhaps TRBD2 (5 bases). CDR3 length: 16 residues. Germline V lookup: CDR1 KGHDR, CDR2 SFDVKD. With 2 bases removed from V and 0 bases from J, the gap between germline ends came to 10 bases. DNA for the CDR3: TGTGCCACCAGTGATTCGACGGGAAGCTCCTACAATGAGCAGTTCTTC. This gives the protein CATSDSTGSSYNEQFF.

The genes are TRBV2 and TRBJ2-7; TRBD2 matches at 8 bases. Trimming took 6 bases from V and 0 from J; bases not matched to a gene: 10. The germline CDR1 and CDR2 sequences are SNHLY and FYNNEI. This CDR3 comprises 16 residues. The CDR3 region has the DNA TGTGCCAGCAGGGCCCCCGAAGCGGGAGACTCCTACGAGCAGTACTTC. Its protein is CASRAPEAGDSYEQYF. The full variable domain, its missing parts supplied by reference TRBV2 and TRBJ2-7, is EPEVTQTPSHQVTQMGQEVILRCVPISNHLYFYWYRQILGQKVEFLVSFYNNEISEKSEIFDDQFSVERPDGSNFTLKIRSTKLEDSAMYFCASRAPEAGDSYEQYFGPGTRLTVT.

A few counts support this clone. The V and J genes are TRBV9 and TRBJ1-1; D ambiguous. From germline, CDR1 is SGDLS and CDR2 YYNGEE. The germline V and J ends were trimmed by 6 bases and 4 bases, with 16 bases remaining between them. The CDR3 runs to 14 residues. The CDR3 DNA reads TGTGCCAGCACCCCCTGGGGTGGAGGCACTGAAGCTTTCTTT. It yields the protein CASTPWGGGTEAFF. The whole variable domain, remainder taken from reference TRBV9 and TRBJ1-1, is DSGVTQTPKHLITATGQRVTLRCSPRSGDLSVYWYQQSLDQGLQFLIQYYNGEERAKGNILERFSAQQFPDLHSELNLSSLELGDSALYFCASTPWGGGTEAFFGQGTRLTVV.

V is TRBV30 and J is TRBJ1-2, with a weak D call TRBD1 (5 bases). Germline V gene data show CDR1 as GTSNPN and CDR2 as SVGIG (reference sequence). V lost 4 bases to trimming and J lost 2 bases, with 11 bases between them. The CDR3 is 13 residues long. This CDR3 is CAWKRDRNYGYTF. In nucleotides, the CDR3 is TGTGCCTGGAAACGTGACAGAAACTATGGCTACACCTTC.